A selection of T cell receptor beta chains follows, all from one sample in a study of T cell responses to AZD1222 COVID-19 vaccine. Clones were sequenced by immunoSEQ multiplex PCR, and TCRdb holds only the in-frame ones, with some missing. The sample includes 150,000 to 200,000 clones, 88% of them seen just once. The source was peripheral blood, collected 28 days after the second AZD1222 dose. The receptors shown here come from an adult who received the AZD1222 COVID-19 vaccine. CDR3s include the opening cysteine and the closing phenylalanine or tryptophan. A D gene is named only where the DNA matches it firmly. A clone size is listed for some rows: how often the clone was seen (once, few, many), or a class if it is expanded.

abundance: .; d_gene: .; j_gene: TRBJ2-7; v_gene: TRBV7-2; CDR3aa: CASSFSSGGEEQYF; CDR3nt: TGTGCCAGCAGCTTTAGTAGCGGAGGAGAAGAGCAGTACTTC
abundance: .; d_gene: TRBD1; j_gene: TRBJ2-7; v_gene: TRBV11-2; CDR3aa: CASSFTRGTGESSYEQYF; CDR3nt: TGTGCCAGCAGCTTTACCCGGGGGACAGGTGAGAGCTCCTACGAGCAGTACTTC
abundance: .; d_gene: .; j_gene: TRBJ2-7; v_gene: TRBV18; CDR3aa: CASSAPDSSYEQYF; CDR3nt: TGTGCCAGCTCAGCGCCCGACAGCTCCTACGAGCAGTACTTC
abundance: once; d_gene: TRBD1; j_gene: TRBJ2-7; v_gene: TRBV7-8; CDR3aa: CASSTGTGGGYEQYF; CDR3nt: TGTGCCAGCAGCACCGGGACAGGGGGCGGTTACGAGCAGTACTTC
abundance: .; d_gene: TRBD2; j_gene: TRBJ2-1; v_gene: TRBV3-1/TRBV3-2; CDR3aa: CASSQDRTSSNEQFF; CDR3nt: TGTGCCAGCAGCCAAGATAGGACTAGCTCCAATGAGCAGTTCTTC
abundance: once; d_gene: TRBD1; j_gene: TRBJ1-5; v_gene: TRBV18; CDR3aa: CASSLTGGADQPQHF; CDR3nt: TGTGCCAGCTCACTGACAGGGGGCGCCGATCAGCCCCAGCATTTT
abundance: .; d_gene: .; j_gene: TRBJ2-1; v_gene: TRBV11-2; CDR3aa: CASSSKIPSSYNEQFF; CDR3nt: TGTGCCAGCAGCTCCAAAATACCAAGCTCCTACAATGAGCAGTTCTTC
abundance: once; d_gene: .; j_gene: TRBJ2-5; v_gene: TRBV5-5; CDR3aa: CASSGDIQETQYF; CDR3nt: TGTGCCAGCAGCGGGGACATCCAAGAGACCCAGTACTTC
abundance: .; d_gene: TRBD2; j_gene: TRBJ2-2; v_gene: TRBV18; CDR3aa: CASSPTSGSNTGELFF; CDR3nt: TGTGCCAGCTCACCTACTAGCGGATCGAACACCGGGGAGCTGTTTTTT
abundance: .; d_gene: .; j_gene: TRBJ2-7; v_gene: TRBV21-1; CDR3aa: CASSKGTGWPYEQYF; CDR3nt: TGTGCCAGCAGCAAAGGAACAGGGTGGCCCTACGAGCAGTACTTC
abundance: .; d_gene: .; j_gene: TRBJ1-2; v_gene: TRBV2; CDR3aa: CASRLTNYGYTF; CDR3nt: TGTGCCAGCAGATTGACTAACTATGGCTACACCTTC
abundance: .; d_gene: .; j_gene: TRBJ2-5; v_gene: TRBV30; CDR3aa: CAWSVKETQYF; CDR3nt: TGTGCCTGGAGCGTGAAAGAGACCCAGTACTTC
abundance: .; d_gene: TRBD1; j_gene: TRBJ1-1; v_gene: TRBV7-3; CDR3aa: CASSPGTGGHTEAFF; CDR3nt: TGTGCCAGCAGCCCGGGGACAGGGGGGCACACTGAAGCTTTCTTT
abundance: .; d_gene: .; j_gene: TRBJ2-1; v_gene: TRBV9; CDR3aa: CASSVVGGSSYNEQFF; CDR3nt: TGTGCCAGCAGCGTAGTAGGTGGGAGCTCCTACAATGAGCAGTTCTTC
abundance: .; d_gene: TRBD1; j_gene: TRBJ1-1; v_gene: TRBV5-1; CDR3aa: CASSEGQGTTEAFF; CDR3nt: TGCGCCAGCAGCGAGGGACAGGGAACCACTGAAGCTTTCTTT
abundance: .; d_gene: .; j_gene: TRBJ1-4; v_gene: TRBV7-6; CDR3aa: CASSFTVGGGEKLFF; CDR3nt: TGTGCCAGCAGCTTCACAGTGGGGGGTGGTGAAAAACTGTTTTTT
abundance: .; d_gene: .; j_gene: TRBJ2-7; v_gene: TRBV6-2/TRBV6-3; CDR3aa: CASSLVGPYEQYF; CDR3nt: TGTGCCAGCAGTCTGGTGGGACCCTACGAGCAGTACTTC
abundance: .; d_gene: .; j_gene: TRBJ2-5; v_gene: TRBV28; CDR3aa: CASSFPTIPTQYF; CDR3nt: TGTGCCAGCAGCTTCCCGACTATCCCGACCCAGTACTTC
abundance: .; d_gene: .; j_gene: TRBJ2-2; v_gene: TRBV7-2; CDR3aa: CASSLVAGETGELFF; CDR3nt: TGTGCCAGCAGCTTAGTGGCAGGGGAGACCGGGGAGCTGTTTTTT
abundance: .; d_gene: .; j_gene: TRBJ2-7; v_gene: TRBV5-6; CDR3aa: CASSPRGREKGREQYF; CDR3nt: TGTGCCAGCAGCCCCCGGGGGCGGGAGAAGGGTCGCGAGCAGTACTTC
abundance: .; d_gene: .; j_gene: TRBJ2-1; v_gene: TRBV30; CDR3aa: CAWLGQRSYNEQFF; CDR3nt: TGTGCCTGGCTTGGACAGAGGTCCTACAATGAGCAGTTCTTC
abundance: .; d_gene: .; j_gene: TRBJ1-1; v_gene: TRBV5-5; CDR3aa: CASSLGQEGNTEAFF; CDR3nt: TGTGCCAGCAGCCTTGGGCAGGAGGGGAACACTGAAGCTTTCTTT
abundance: .; d_gene: .; j_gene: TRBJ1-1; v_gene: TRBV6-2/TRBV6-3; CDR3aa: CASSYFRDTEAFF; CDR3nt: TGTGCCAGCAGTTACTTCCGGGACACTGAAGCTTTCTTT
abundance: once; d_gene: TRBD2; j_gene: TRBJ2-2; v_gene: TRBV7-6; CDR3aa: CASSLLSSGRLAGELFF; CDR3nt: TGTGCCAGCAGCTTATTGTCTAGCGGGAGGTTGGCCGGGGAGCTGTTTTTT
abundance: .; d_gene: .; j_gene: TRBJ1-2; v_gene: TRBV9; CDR3aa: CASSSDLNYGYTF; CDR3nt: TGTGCCAGCAGCTCTGACCTTAACTATGGCTACACCTTC
abundance: .; d_gene: .; j_gene: TRBJ2-7; v_gene: TRBV7-3; CDR3aa: CASSLKGDSSEQYF; CDR3nt: TGTGCCAGCAGCTTAAAAGGGGATTCGAGCGAGCAGTACTTC
abundance: .; d_gene: TRBD1; j_gene: TRBJ2-1; v_gene: TRBV24-1; CDR3aa: CATSDRQGIYNEQFF; CDR3nt: TGTGCCACCAGTGATAGACAGGGGATTTACAATGAGCAGTTCTTC
abundance: .; d_gene: TRBD1; j_gene: TRBJ1-5; v_gene: TRBV5-5; CDR3aa: CASSGGTGGYQPQHF; CDR3nt: TGTGCCAGCAGCGGGGGGACAGGGGGATACCAGCCCCAGCATTTT
abundance: .; d_gene: .; j_gene: TRBJ2-7; v_gene: TRBV3-1/TRBV3-2; CDR3aa: CASSSPMPGGEQYF; CDR3nt: TGTGCCAGCAGCTCCCCCATGCCGGGCGGCGAGCAGTACTTC
abundance: .; d_gene: .; j_gene: TRBJ2-7; v_gene: TRBV18; CDR3aa: CASSPLAEPYEQYF; CDR3nt: TGTGCCAGCTCACCACTAGCGGAACCCTACGAGCAGTACTTC
abundance: .; d_gene: TRBD2; j_gene: TRBJ2-5; v_gene: TRBV4-1; CDR3aa: CASSLRLAGGSGETQYF; CDR3nt: TGCGCCAGCAGCCTCCGACTAGCGGGAGGGAGTGGGGAGACCCAGTACTTC
abundance: .; d_gene: .; j_gene: TRBJ1-4; v_gene: TRBV30; CDR3aa: CAWSFATNEKLFF; CDR3nt: TGTGCCTGGAGTTTCGCTACCAATGAAAAACTGTTTTTT
abundance: once; d_gene: TRBD2; j_gene: TRBJ2-2; v_gene: TRBV9; CDR3aa: CASSVGLAGEVDTGELFF; CDR3nt: TGTGCCAGCAGCGTGGGACTAGCGGGAGAGGTCGACACCGGGGAGCTGTTTTTT
abundance: few; d_gene: TRBD1; j_gene: TRBJ1-2; v_gene: TRBV28; CDR3aa: CASSLVAGGLGYTF; CDR3nt: TGTGCCAGCAGTTTAGTGGCAGGGGGACTCGGCTACACCTTC
abundance: once; d_gene: .; j_gene: TRBJ2-3; v_gene: TRBV6-4; CDR3aa: CASSDFGTDTQYF; CDR3nt: TGTGCCAGCAGTGACTTCGGAACAGATACGCAGTATTTT
abundance: .; d_gene: .; j_gene: TRBJ2-3; v_gene: TRBV5-6; CDR3aa: CASSLAGRGADTQYF; CDR3nt: TGTGCCAGCAGCTTGGCGGGCAGAGGCGCAGATACGCAGTATTTT
abundance: .; d_gene: .; j_gene: TRBJ1-1; v_gene: TRBV2; CDR3aa: CAVGGRGLTEAFF; CDR3nt: TGTGCCGTGGGGGGCAGGGGCCTCACTGAAGCTTTCTTT
abundance: .; d_gene: .; j_gene: TRBJ2-4; v_gene: TRBV28; CDR3aa: CASVTRVQNIQYF; CDR3nt: TGTGCCAGCGTGACCCGGGTCCAAAACATTCAGTACTTC
abundance: .; d_gene: .; j_gene: TRBJ1-1; v_gene: TRBV5-6; CDR3aa: CASSLRGHAPGTEAFF; CDR3nt: TGTGCCAGCAGCTTGCGAGGGCACGCCCCGGGCACTGAAGCTTTCTTT
abundance: .; d_gene: .; j_gene: TRBJ2-5; v_gene: TRBV5-6; CDR3aa: CASSRGTLGETQYF; CDR3nt: TGTGCCAGCAGCCGCGGGACACTGGGGGAGACCCAGTACTTC
abundance: .; d_gene: .; j_gene: TRBJ2-7; v_gene: TRBV21-1; CDR3aa: CASSPFAAYEQYF; CDR3nt: TGTGCCAGCAGCCCTTTTGCAGCCTACGAGCAGTACTTC
abundance: .; d_gene: TRBD1; j_gene: TRBJ2-2; v_gene: TRBV7-9; CDR3aa: CASSTWTGEKGELFF; CDR3nt: TGTGCCAGCAGCACCTGGACAGGGGAAAAAGGGGAGCTGTTTTTT
abundance: .; d_gene: .; j_gene: TRBJ1-3; v_gene: TRBV28; CDR3aa: CASSLEVGGVAGNTIYF; CDR3nt: TGTGCCAGCAGTTTGGAAGTTGGGGGCGTAGCTGGAAACACCATATATTTT
abundance: .; d_gene: TRBD1; j_gene: TRBJ1-2; v_gene: TRBV6-4; CDR3aa: CASSVGQGYGYTF; CDR3nt: TGTGCCAGCAGTGTAGGACAGGGCTATGGCTACACCTTC
abundance: .; d_gene: .; j_gene: TRBJ2-7; v_gene: TRBV27; CDR3aa: CASKLQGTYEQYF; CDR3nt: TGTGCCAGCAAATTACAGGGTACCTACGAGCAGTACTTC
abundance: .; d_gene: .; j_gene: TRBJ2-7; v_gene: TRBV5-5; CDR3aa: CASSLAEQYF; CDR3nt: TGTGCCAGCAGCTTGGCCGAGCAGTACTTC
abundance: .; d_gene: .; j_gene: TRBJ2-5; v_gene: TRBV7-3; CDR3aa: CASSLFVGDWETQYF; CDR3nt: TGTGCCAGCAGCTTATTCGTAGGGGATTGGGAGACCCAGTACTTC
abundance: .; d_gene: .; j_gene: TRBJ2-4; v_gene: TRBV3-1/TRBV3-2; CDR3aa: CASSQGSKNIQYF; CDR3nt: TGTGCCAGCAGCCAAGGTTCCAAAAACATTCAGTACTTC
abundance: .; d_gene: .; j_gene: TRBJ2-7; v_gene: TRBV9; CDR3aa: CASSVDWVTSSYEQYF; CDR3nt: TGTGCCAGCAGCGTAGATTGGGTTACTAGCTCCTACGAGCAGTACTTC
abundance: .; d_gene: .; j_gene: TRBJ1-4; v_gene: TRBV28; CDR3aa: CASNLRGLSNEKLFF; CDR3nt: TGTGCCAGCAATCTCAGGGGATTATCTAATGAAAAACTGTTTTTT
abundance: once; d_gene: TRBD1; j_gene: TRBJ2-5; v_gene: TRBV5-1; CDR3aa: CASSSQGSGETQYF; CDR3nt: TGCGCCAGCAGCTCACAGGGGTCGGGGGAGACCCAGTACTTC